What follows describes a single T cell receptor beta chain. The data are from a study of cytomegalovirus exposure and HLA in healthy donors. The CDR3 extends over 15 amino acids. The germline V gene encodes CDR1 LNHDA and CDR2 SQIVND (reference sequence). Trimming removed 4 bases from V and 5 bases from J; junction bases left unmatched: 7. The PCR used 60 Vbeta and 13 Jbeta primers. Produced via immunoSEQ multiplex PCR; TCRdb's table is partial and in-frame only. The sample lists roughly 160,000 clones, roughly 80% occurring once. The sequenced material came from PBMCs. The origin of this receptor is a man over 45 in good health and CMV-seropositive. The J gene is TRBJ1-1, the V gene TRBV19; 10 bases agree with TRBD1. The chain's CDR3 is CASSTVGQGGTEAFF. DNA of the CDR3: TGTGCCAGTAGTACCGTCGGACAGGGGGGAACTGAAGCTTTCTTT.